This T cell receptor (beta chain) was profiled in a study of blood T cell repertoires in COVID-19 (dated by TCRdb to 2020 to 2022). At the level of the whole study: Samples covering the acute and convalescent phases of COVID-19 were provided by collaborators in the United States, Italy and Spain. The prospective study material was composed of cDNA or gDNA derived from T cells, B-cell-depleted T cells, or PBMCs. Subjects who had been exposed to COVID-19, were actively infected with it, or had recovered from it provided the deeply sampled blood TCRbeta repertoires that made up the dataset. The repertoires were made available in a free public database intended to serve as a resource for research on the immune response to SARS-CoV-2. Samples came from the ongoing ImmuneRACE study (first 160 participants) plus 1,254 subjects from 6 global collaborators. The sample metadata nearly always contained a de-identified subject ID, COVID-19 status, age in years and sex. Where available, HLA class I and class II types were obtained from metadata supplied by the sample provider rather than from assay-based typing. Findings and caveats that apply to the study as a whole: The amount of clinical and demographic metadata varied by source and participant and was provided uncurated.

Participants in the prospective study were aged 18 to 89 years, lived in approximately 26 United States geographic areas, and enrolled through a virtual design. Cohort assignment in the prospective study relied on participant-reported clinical history from a screening survey and a study questionnaire. A participant counted as exposed if, within 2 weeks of entering the study, that participant had been in contact with someone who had a PCR-confirmed or clinician-diagnosed COVID-19 case. In the prospective study, mobile phlebotomists collected whole blood, serum and a nasopharyngeal or oropharyngeal swab from each participant. Prospective study participants could optionally give additional blood draws and questionnaires over an approximately two-month period. Prospective study blood samples were shipped either frozen or at room temperature before DNA extraction. Concerning this clone: Its binding antigen is unknown. Within one base of it there is no much larger clone, and no base qualities were kept.

The CDR3, cysteine through phenylalanine, is 15 amino acids long. Only the CDR3 part of the read is kept: 45 bases, read in frame from the first base. V has 4 bases trimmed and J has 8 bases trimmed; junction bases matching no gene number 13. CDR1 and CDR2 are read off the germline V gene (reference sequence) as SGHNT and YYREEE. The immunoSEQ Assay, a bias-controlled multiplex PCR, was used to amplify TCRbeta CDR3 regions from genomic DNA. As for the original processing: Nucleated cell counts per sample were estimated from amplification of reference gene primers within the assay. To quantify the absolute abundance of each unique TCRbeta CDR3 rearrangement, sequence reads were collapsed and filtered. For each sample, productive Simpson clonality was calculated as the square root of Simpson's diversity index across productive rearrangements. Here the immuneACCESS table is served through TCRdb, limited to in-frame sequences with V and J called. Missing clones are a known gap in these copies; in checked studies unresolved V genes cover under half, and the rest lacks a known reason. The V and J calls and clone size are taken from that table; D and trimming were inferred from the DNA. This sample comprises 200,000 to 300,000 clones, over 70% of them detected only once. The ten largest account for around 3.1% of the sample.

The material sequenced was PBMCs or T cells enriched from blood (not recorded which). This sequence uses TRBV5-4 and TRBJ2-5, and 8 junctional nucleotides match TRBD1. The sequence was collected from a woman in her thirties or forties who had been exposed to COVID-19. The CDR3 protein: CASSPRTGTILTQYF. In nucleotides, the sequence is TGTGCCAGCAGCCCTCGGACAGGGACAATATTAACCCAGTACTTC.